The TCR beta chain under discussion was sequenced for a study of blood T cell repertoires in COVID-19. Study-level information: Donors in the United States, Italy and Spain gave samples during acute or convalescent COVID-19. The cDNA or gDNA used as material had been derived from T cells, B-cell-depleted T cells, or PBMCs.

Authors' processing steps: Nucleated cell counts were estimated from reference gene primer amplification. Assay: immunoSEQ multiplex PCR; the TCRdb copy retains only in-frame clones and omits some. The DNA was the basis for D and trimming; V, J and clone size are from that table. The sample yields approximately 360,000 clones, around 89% seen once. The source of this sequence is a man aged 35-49 years with acute or convalescent COVID-19. Sequencing was performed on peripheral blood.

In nucleotides, the CDR3 is TGTGCCAGCACTTTCCTGGGACAGGGAAGCACTGGAAACACCATATATTTT. It codes for CASTFLGQGSTGNTIYF. The V call is TRBV27, the J call TRBJ1-3, with 9 bases lining up with TRBD1. The CDR3 consists of 17 residues. CDR1 is MNHEY, CDR2 SMNVEV, per germline (reference sequence). The V gene end was trimmed by 7 bases and the J gene end by 2 bases; junction bases not matched to a gene: 12.